This TCR beta chain appears in the sequencing data of a study of blood T cell repertoires in COVID-19. Clones were read by immunoSEQ multiplex PCR, and TCRdb kept only the in-frame ones, dropping some. The data hold about 99,000 clones, with about 80% observed a single time. Germline V CDR1 and CDR2: SQVTM, ANQGSEA. The V end lost 6 bases, the J end lost 3 bases, and 14 bases lay between the germline ends. The CDR3 length is 13 residues. The V call is TRBV29-1, the J call TRBJ1-1; D remains unclear. Sequencing was performed on peripheral blood. This clonotype was obtained from a human donor in a cohort sampled during active COVID-19. The CDR3 reads CSVGEGWDTEAFF. CDR3 in DNA: TGCAGCGTAGGAGAGGGATGGGACACTGAAGCTTTCTTT.